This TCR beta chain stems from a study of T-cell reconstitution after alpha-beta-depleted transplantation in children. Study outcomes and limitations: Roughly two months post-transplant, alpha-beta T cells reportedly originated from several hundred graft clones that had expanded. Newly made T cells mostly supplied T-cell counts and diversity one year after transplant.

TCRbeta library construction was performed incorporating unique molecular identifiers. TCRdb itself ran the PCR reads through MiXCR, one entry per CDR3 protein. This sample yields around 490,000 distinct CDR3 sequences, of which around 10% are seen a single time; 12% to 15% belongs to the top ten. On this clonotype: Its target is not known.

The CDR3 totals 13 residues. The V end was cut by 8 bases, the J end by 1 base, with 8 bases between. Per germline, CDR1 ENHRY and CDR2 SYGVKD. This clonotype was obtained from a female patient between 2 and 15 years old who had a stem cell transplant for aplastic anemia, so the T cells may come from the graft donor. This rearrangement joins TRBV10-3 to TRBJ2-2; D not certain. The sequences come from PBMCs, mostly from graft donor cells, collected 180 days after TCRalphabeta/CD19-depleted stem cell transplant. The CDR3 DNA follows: TGTGCCATCCTCGGCTTGAACACCGGGGAGCTGTTTTTT. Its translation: CAILGLNTGELFF.